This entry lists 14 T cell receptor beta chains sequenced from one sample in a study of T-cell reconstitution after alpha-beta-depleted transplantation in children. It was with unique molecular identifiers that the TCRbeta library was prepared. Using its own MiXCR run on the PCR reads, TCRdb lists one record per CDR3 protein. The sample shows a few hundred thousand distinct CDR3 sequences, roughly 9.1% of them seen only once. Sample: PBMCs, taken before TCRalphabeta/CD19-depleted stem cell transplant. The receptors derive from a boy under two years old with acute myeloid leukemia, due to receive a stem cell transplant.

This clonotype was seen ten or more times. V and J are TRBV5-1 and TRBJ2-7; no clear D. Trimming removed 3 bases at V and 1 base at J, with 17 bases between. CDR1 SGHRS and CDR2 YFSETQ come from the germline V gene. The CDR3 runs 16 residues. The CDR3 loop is CASSSGPSDASYEQYF. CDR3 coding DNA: TGCGCCAGCAGCTCGGGCCCCTCGGACGCATCCTACGAGCAGTACTTC. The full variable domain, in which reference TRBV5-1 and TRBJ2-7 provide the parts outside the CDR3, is KAGVTQTPRYLIKTRGQQVTLSCSPISGHRSVSWYQQTPGQGLQFLFEYFSETQRNKGNFPGRFSGRQFSNSRSEMNVSTLELGDSALYLCASSSGPSDASYEQYFGPGTRLTVT.

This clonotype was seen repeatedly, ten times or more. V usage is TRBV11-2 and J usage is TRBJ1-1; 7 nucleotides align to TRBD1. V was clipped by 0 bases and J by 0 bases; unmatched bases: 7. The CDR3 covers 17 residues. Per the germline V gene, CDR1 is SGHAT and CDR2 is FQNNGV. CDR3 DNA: TGTGCCAGCAGCTTAGATCTCCGACAGGGTATGAACACTGAAGCTTTCTTT. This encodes CASSLDLRQGMNTEAFF.

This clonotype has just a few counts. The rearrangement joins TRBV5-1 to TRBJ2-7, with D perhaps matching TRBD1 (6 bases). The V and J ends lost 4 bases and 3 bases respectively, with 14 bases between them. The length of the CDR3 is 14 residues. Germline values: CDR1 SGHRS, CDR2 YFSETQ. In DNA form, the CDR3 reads TGCGCCAGCAGCCACTGGGACAACTTCTACGAGCAGTACTTC. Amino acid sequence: CASSHWDNFYEQYF.

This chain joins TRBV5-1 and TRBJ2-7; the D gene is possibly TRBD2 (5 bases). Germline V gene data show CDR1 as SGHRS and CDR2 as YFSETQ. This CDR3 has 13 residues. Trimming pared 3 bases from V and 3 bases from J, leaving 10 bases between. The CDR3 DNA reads TGCGCCAGCAGCTGGGAAGGGAGCTACGAGCAGTACTTC. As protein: CASSWEGSYEQYF.

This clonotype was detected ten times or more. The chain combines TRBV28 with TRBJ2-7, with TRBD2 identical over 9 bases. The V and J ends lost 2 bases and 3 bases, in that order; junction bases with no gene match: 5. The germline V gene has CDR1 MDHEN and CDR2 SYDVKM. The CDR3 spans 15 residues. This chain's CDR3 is CASSLPGGGGYEQYF. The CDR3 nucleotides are TGTGCCAGCAGTTTACCGGGCGGGGGGGGCTACGAGCAGTACTTC.

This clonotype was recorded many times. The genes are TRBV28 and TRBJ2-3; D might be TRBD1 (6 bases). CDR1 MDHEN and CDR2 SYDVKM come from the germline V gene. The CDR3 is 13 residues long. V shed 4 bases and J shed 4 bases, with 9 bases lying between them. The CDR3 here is CASSYRVADTQYF. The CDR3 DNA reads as TGTGCCAGCAGTTACAGGGTTGCAGATACGCAGTATTTT. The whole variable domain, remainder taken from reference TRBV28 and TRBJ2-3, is DVKVTQSSRYLVKRTGEKVFLECVQDMDHENMFWYRQDPGLGLRLIYFSYDVKMKEKGDIPEGYSVSREKKERFSLILESASTNQTSMYLCASSYRVADTQYFGPGTRLTVL.

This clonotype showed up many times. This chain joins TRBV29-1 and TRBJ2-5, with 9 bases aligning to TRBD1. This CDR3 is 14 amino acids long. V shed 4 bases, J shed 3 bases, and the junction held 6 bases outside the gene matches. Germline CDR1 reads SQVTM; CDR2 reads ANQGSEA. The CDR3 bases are TGCAGCGTTGCCCCCGGGACAGGGAAAGAGACCCAGTACTTC. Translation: CSVAPGTGKETQYF.

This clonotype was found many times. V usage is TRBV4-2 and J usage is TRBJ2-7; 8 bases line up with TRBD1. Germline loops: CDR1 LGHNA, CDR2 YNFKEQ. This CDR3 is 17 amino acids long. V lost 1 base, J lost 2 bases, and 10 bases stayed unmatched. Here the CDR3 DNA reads TGTGCCAGCAGCCAAGTGCTTAACAGGGGGATAACCTACGAGCAGTACTTC. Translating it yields CASSQVLNRGITYEQYF.

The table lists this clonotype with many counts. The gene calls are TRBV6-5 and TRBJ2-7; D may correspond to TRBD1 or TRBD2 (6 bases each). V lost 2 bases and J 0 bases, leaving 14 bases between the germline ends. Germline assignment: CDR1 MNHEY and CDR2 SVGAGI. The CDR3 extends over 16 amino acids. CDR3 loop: CASSYDPPGASYEQYF. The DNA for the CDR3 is TGTGCCAGCAGTTACGACCCCCCGGGGGCCTCCTACGAGCAGTACTTC.

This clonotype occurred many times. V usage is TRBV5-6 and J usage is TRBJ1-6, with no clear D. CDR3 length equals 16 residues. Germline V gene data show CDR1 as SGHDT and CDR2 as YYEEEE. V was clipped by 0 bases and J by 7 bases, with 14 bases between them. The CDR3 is CASSLGRYLRNSPLHF. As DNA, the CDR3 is TGTGCCAGCAGCTTGGGCAGGTATCTGCGAAATTCACCCCTCCACTTT.

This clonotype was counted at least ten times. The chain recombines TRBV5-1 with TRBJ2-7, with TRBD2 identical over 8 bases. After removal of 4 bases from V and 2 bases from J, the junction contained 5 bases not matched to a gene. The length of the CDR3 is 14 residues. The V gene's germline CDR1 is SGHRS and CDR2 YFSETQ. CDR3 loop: CASSRRGETYEQYF. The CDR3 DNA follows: TGCGCCAGCAGCAGGCGGGGGGAAACCTACGAGCAGTACTTC.

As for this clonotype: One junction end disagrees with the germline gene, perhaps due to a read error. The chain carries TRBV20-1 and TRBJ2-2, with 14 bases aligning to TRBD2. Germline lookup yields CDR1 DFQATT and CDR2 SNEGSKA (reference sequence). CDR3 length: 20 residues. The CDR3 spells CRARAPPGLAGELNTGELFF. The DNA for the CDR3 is TGCAGGGCTAGAGCCCCCCCGGGACTAGCGGGAGAGCTGAACACCGGGGAGCTGTTTTTT.

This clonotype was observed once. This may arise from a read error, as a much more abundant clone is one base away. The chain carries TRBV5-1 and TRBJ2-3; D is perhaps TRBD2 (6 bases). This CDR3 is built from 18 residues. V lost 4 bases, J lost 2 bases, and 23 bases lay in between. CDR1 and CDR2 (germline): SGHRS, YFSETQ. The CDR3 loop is CASSQEGTGALHTDTQYF. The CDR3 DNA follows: TGCGCCAGCAGCCAGGAAGGGACTGGCGCATTGCACACAGATACGCAGTATTTT. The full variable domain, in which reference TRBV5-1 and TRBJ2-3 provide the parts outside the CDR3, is KAGVTQTPRYLIKTRGQQVTLSCSPISGHRSVSWYQQTPGQGLQFLFEYFSETQRNKGNFPGRFSGRQFSNSRSEMNVSTLELGDSALYLCASSQEGTGALHTDTQYFGPGTRLTVL.

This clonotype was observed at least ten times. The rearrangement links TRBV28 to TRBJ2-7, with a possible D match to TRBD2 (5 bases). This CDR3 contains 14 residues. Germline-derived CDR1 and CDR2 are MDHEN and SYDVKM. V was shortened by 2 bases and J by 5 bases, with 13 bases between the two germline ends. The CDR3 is CASSLILGRDEQYF. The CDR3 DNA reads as TGTGCCAGCAGTTTAATTCTAGGGCGGGACGAGCAGTACTTC.